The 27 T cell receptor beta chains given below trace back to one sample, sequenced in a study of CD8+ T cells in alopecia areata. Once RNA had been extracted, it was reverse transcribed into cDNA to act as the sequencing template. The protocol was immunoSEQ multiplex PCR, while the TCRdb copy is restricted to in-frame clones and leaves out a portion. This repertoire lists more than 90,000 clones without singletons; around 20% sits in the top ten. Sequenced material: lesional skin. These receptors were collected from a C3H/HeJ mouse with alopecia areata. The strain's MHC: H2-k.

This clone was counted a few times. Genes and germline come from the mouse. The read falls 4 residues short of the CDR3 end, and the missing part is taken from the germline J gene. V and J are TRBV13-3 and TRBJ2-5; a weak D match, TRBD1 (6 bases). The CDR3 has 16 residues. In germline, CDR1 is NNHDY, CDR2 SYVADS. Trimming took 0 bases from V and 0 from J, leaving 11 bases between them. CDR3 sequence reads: CASSDAARGNQDTQYF. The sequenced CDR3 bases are TGTGCCAGCAGTGATGCAGCCAGGGGTAACCAAGAC.

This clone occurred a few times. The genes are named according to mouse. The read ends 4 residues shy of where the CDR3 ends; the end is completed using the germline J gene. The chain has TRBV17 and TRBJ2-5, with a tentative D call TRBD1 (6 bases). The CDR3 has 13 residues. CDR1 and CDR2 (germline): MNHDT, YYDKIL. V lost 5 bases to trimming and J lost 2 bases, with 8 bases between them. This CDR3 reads CASSGTPQDTQYF. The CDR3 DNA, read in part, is TGTGCTAGCAGTGGGACACCCCAAGAC.

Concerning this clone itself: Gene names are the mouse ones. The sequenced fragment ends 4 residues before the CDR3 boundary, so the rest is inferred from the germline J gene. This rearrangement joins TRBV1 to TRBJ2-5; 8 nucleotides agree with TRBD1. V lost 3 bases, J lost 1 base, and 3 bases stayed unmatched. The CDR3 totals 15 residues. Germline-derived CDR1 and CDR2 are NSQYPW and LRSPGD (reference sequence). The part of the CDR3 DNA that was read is TGCACCTGCAGTGCTCCGGGACAGGACCAAGAC. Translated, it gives CTCSAPGQDQD. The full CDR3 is CTCSAPGQDQDTQYF. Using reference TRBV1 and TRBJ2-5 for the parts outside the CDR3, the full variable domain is VTLLEQNPRWRLVPRGQAVNLRCILKNSQYPWMSWYQQDLQKQLQWLFTLRSPGDKEVKSLPGADYLATRVTDTELRLQVANMSQGRTLYCTCSAPGQDQDTQYFGPGTRLLVL.

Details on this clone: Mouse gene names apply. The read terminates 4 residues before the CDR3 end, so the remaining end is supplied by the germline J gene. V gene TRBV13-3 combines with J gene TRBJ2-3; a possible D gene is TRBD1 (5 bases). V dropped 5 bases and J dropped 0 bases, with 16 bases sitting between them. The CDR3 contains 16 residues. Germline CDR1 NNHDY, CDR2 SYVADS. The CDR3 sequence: CASRYSDRSSAETLYF. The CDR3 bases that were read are TGTGCCAGCAGATACTCTGACAGATCTAGTGCAGAA.

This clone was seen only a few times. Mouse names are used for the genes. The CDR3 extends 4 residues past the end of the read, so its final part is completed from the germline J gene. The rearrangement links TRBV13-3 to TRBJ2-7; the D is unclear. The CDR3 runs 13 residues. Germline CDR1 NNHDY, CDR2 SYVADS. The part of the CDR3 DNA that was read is TGTGCCAGCAGTGATGACAGTCCTTAT. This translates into CASSDDSPY. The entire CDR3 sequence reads CASSDDSPYEQYF.

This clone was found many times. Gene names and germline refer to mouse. CDR3 sequence: CASSDVRDKNSDYTF. CDR3 DNA, as far as it was read: TGTGCCAGCAGTGATGTCCGGGACAAAAACTCC. The V call is TRBV13-3, the J call TRBJ1-2; tentatively, D is TRBD1 (6 bases). The read falls 4 residues short of the CDR3 end, and the missing part is taken from the germline J gene. The CDR3 is 15 residues long. Germline loops: CDR1 NNHDY, CDR2 SYVADS. Trimming pared 0 bases from V and 1 base from J, leaving 10 bases between.

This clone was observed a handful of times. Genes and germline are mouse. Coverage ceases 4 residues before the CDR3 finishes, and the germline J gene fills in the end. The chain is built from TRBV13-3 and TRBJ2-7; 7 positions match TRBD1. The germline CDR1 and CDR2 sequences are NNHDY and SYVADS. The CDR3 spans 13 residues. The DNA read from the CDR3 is TGTGCCAGCAGTGGAAAGACAGGGAAT. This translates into CASSGKTGN. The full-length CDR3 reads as CASSGKTGNEQYF.

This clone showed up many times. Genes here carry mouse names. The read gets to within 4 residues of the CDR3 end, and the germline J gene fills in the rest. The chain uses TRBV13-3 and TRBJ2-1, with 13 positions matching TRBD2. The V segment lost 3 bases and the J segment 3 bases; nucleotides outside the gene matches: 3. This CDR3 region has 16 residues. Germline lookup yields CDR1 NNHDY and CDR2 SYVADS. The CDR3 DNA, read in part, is TGTGCCAGCAGTGCTCGGACTGGGGGGGCCTATGCT. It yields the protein CASSARTGGAYA. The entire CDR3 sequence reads CASSARTGGAYAEQFF.

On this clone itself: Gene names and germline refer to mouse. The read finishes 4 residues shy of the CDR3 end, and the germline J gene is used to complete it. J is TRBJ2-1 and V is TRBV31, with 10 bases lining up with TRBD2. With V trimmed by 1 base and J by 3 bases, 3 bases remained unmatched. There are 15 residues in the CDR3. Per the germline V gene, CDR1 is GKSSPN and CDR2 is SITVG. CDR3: CAWSRTGGFYAEQFF. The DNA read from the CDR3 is TGTGCCTGGAGTCGGACTGGGGGCTTCTATGCT.

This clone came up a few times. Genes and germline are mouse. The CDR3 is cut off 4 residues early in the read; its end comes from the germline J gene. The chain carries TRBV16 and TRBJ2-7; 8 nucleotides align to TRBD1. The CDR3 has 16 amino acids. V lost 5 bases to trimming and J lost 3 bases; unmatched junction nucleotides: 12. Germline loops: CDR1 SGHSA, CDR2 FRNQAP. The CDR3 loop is CASSPPRTGRVYEQYF. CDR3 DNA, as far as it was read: TGTGCAAGCAGCCCTCCTCGGACAGGGAGAGTCTAT. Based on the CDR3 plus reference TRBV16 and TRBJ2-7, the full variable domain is NAGVIQTPRHKVTGKGQEATLWCEPISGHSAVFWYRQTIVQGLEFLTYFRNQAPIDDSGMPKERFSAQMPNQSHSTLKIQSTQPQDSAVYLCASSPPRTGRVYEQYFGPGTRLTVL.

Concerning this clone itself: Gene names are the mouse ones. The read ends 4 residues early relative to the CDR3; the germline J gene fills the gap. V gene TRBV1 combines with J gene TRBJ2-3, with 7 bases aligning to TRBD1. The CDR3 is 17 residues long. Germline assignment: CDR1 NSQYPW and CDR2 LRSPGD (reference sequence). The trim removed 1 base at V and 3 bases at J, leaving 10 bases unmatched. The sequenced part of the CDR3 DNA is TGCACCTGCAGTGCAGCCTCCAGACAGGGTGGCGCAGAA. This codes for CTCSAASRQGGAE. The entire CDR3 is CTCSAASRQGGAETLYF.

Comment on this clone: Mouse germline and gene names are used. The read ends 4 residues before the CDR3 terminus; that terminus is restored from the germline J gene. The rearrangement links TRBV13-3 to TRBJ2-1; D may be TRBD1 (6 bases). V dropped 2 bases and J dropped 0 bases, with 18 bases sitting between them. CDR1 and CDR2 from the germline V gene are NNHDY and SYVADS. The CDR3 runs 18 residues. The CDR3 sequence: CASSDPPGQSYNYAEQFF. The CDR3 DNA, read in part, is TGTGCCAGCAGTGACCCCCCGGGACAATCTTATAACTATGCT.

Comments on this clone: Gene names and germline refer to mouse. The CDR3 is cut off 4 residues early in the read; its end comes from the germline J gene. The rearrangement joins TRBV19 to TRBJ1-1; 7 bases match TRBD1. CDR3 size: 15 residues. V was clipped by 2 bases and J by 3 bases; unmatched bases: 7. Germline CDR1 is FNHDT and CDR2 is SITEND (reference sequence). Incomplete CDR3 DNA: TGTGCCAGCAGTATCCGGGCAGGGGGAGACACA. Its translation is CASSIRAGGDT. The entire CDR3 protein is CASSIRAGGDTEVFF.

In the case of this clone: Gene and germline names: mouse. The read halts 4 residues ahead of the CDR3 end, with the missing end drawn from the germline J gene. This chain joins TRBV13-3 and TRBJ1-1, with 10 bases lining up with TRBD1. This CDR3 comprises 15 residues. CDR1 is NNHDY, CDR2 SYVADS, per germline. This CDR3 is CASKTGGPYGSEVFF. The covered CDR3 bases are TGTGCCAGCAAGACAGGGGGCCCTTACGGGTCA.

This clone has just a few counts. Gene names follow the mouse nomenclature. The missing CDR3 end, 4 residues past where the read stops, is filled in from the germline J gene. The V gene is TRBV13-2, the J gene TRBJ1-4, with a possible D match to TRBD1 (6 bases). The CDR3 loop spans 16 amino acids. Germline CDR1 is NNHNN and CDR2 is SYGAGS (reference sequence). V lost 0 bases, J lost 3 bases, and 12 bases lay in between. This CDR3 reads CASGDAGDIANERLFF. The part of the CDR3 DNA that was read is TGTGCCAGCGGTGATGCGGGGGACATTGCCAACGAA.

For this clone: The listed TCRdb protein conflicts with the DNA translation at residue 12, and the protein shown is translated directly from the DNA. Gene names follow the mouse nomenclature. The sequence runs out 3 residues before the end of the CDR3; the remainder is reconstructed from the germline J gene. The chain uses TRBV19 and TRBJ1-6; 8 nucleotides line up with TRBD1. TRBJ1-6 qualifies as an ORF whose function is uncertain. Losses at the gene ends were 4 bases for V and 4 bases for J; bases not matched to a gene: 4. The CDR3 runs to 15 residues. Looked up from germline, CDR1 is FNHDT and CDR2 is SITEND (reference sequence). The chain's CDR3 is CASSPTGGYNSPLYF. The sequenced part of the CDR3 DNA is TGTGCCAGCAGTCCAACAGGGGGTTATAATTCGCCC.

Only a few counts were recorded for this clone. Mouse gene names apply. This CDR3 is CASSDWGAQDTQYF. The covered CDR3 bases are TGTGCCAGCAGTGATTGGGGGGCGCAGGAC. The J gene is TRBJ2-5, the V gene TRBV13-1; D possibly corresponds to TRBD2 (7 bases). The CDR3 end falls 4 residues outside the read, so it is completed with the germline J gene. This CDR3 spans 14 amino acids. Germline V lookup: CDR1 NSHNY, CDR2 SYGAGN.

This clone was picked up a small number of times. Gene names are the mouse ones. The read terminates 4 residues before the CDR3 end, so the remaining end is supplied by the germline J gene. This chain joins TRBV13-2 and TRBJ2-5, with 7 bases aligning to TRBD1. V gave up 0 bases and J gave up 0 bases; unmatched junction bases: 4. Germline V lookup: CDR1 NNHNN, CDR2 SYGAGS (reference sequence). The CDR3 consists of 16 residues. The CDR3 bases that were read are TGTGCCAGCGGTGATGAACAGGGGTCTAACCAAGAC. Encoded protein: CASGDEQGSNQD. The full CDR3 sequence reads CASGDEQGSNQDTQYF.

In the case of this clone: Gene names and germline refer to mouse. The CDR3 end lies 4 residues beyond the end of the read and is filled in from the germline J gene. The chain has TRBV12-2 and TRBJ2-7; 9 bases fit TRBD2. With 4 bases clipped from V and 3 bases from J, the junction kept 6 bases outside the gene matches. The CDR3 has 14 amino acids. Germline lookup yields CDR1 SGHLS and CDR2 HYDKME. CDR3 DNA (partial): TGTGCCAGCTCGCCTACTGGGGGGAGCTAT. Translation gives CASSPTGGSY. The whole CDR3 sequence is CASSPTGGSYEQYF.

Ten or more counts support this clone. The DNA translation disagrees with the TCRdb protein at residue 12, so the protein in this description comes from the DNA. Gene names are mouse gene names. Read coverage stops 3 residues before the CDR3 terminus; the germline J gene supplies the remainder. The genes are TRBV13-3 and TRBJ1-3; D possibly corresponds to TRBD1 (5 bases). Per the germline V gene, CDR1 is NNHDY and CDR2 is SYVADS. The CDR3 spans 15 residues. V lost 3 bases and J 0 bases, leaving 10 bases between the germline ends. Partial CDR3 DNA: TGTGCCAGCAGTGCCCACAGGAGTTCTGGAAATACG. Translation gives CASSAHRSSGNT. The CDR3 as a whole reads CASSAHRSSGNTLYF.

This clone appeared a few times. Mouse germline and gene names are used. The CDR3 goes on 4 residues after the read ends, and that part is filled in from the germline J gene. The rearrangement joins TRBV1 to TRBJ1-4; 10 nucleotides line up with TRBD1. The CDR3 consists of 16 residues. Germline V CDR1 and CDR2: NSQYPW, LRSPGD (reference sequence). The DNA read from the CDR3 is TGCACCTGCAGTGCAGCCGACAGGGGGCTGGGCGAA. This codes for CTCSAADRGLGE. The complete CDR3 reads CTCSAADRGLGERLFF.

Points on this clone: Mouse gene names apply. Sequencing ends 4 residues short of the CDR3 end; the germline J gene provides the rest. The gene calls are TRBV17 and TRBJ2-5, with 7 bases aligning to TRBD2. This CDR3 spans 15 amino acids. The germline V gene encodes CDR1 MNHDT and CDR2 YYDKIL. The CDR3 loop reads CASSSRAGGPDTQYF. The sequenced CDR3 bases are TGTGCTAGCAGTAGTAGGGCTGGGGGTCCAGAC. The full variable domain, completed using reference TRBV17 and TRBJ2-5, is DTTVKQNPRYKLARVGKPVNLICSQTMNHDTMYWYQKKPNQAPKLLLFYYDKILNREADTFEKFQSSRPNNSFCSLYIGSAGLEYSAMYLCASSSRAGGPDTQYFGPGTRLLVL.

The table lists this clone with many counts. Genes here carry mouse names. CDR3 in amino acids: CASSDQDWGTLYAEQFF. The part of the CDR3 DNA that was read is TGTGCCAGCAGTGATCAGGACTGGGGGACGCTCTATGCT. The rearrangement links TRBV13-3 to TRBJ2-1; 10 bases match TRBD2. The CDR3 end lies 4 residues beyond the end of the read and is filled in from the germline J gene. The V gene end was trimmed by 1 base and the J gene end by 3 bases; junction bases not matched to a gene: 7. The CDR3 is 17 amino acids. The germline V gene encodes CDR1 NNHDY and CDR2 SYVADS.

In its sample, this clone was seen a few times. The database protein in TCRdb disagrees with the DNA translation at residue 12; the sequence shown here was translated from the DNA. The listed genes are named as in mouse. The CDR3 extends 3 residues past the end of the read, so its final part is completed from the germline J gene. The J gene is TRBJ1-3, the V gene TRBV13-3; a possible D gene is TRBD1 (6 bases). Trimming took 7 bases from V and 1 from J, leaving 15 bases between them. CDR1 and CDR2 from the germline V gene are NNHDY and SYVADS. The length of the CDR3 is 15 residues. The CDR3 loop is CASAAHRVSGNTLYF. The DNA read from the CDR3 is TGTGCCAGCGCCGCCCACAGGGTCTCTGGAAATACG.

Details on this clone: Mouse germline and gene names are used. The CDR3 sequence: CTCKPGLGTSSAETLYF. The sequenced part of the CDR3 DNA is TGCACCTGCAAGCCGGGACTGGGGACTTCTAGTGCAGAA. The chain carries TRBV1 and TRBJ2-3; 10 bases match TRBD2. The read terminates 4 residues before the CDR3 end, so the remaining end is supplied by the germline J gene. Per the germline V gene, CDR1 is NSQYPW and CDR2 is LRSPGD (reference sequence). J lost 0 bases, V lost 7 bases, and 10 bases had no gene match. The length of the CDR3 is 17 residues.

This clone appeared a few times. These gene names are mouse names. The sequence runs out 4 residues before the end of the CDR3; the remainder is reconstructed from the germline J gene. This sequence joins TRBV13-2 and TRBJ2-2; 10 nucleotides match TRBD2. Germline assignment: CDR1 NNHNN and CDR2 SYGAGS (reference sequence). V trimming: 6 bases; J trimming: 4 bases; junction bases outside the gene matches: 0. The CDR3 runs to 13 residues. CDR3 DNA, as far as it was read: TGTGCCAGCGACTGGGGGGGCACCGGG. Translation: CASDWGGTG. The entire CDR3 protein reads CASDWGGTGQLYF.

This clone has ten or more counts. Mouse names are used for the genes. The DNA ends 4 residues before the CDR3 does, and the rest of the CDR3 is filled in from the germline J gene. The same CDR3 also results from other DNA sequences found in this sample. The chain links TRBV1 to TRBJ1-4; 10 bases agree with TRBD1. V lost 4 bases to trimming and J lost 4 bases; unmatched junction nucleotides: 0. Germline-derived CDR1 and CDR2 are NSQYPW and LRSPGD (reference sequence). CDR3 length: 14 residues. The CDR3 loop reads CTCSGTGGNERLFF. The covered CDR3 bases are TGCACCTGCAGTGGGACAGGGGGCAACGAA.